This entry lists 16 T cell receptor beta chains sequenced from one sample in a study of breast tumors, draining lymph nodes, adjacent tissues. MiXCR, applied by TCRdb to the multiplex PCR reads, yields one record per CDR3 protein. Of 180,000 or so distinct CDR3 sequences listed, around 29% are singletons. Axillary draining lymph nodes of breast cancer patients supplied the node samples. Sequencing was carried out using axillary lymph node tissue. These receptor sequences come from a female donor with breast cancer. Some clones in this sample may be carry-over from other donors' samples.

This clonotype came up many times. The chain couples TRBV6-5 to TRBJ1-5; maybe TRBD1 (5 bases). The CDR3 is made up of 15 amino acids. The germline V gene encodes CDR1 MNHEY and CDR2 SVGAGI. Between the trimmed V and J ends, which lost 2 bases and 6 bases, there was a span of 14 bases. CDR3 DNA sequence: TGTGCCAGCAGTTACCGGCAGGGATGGGGTCAGCCCCAGCATTTT. As protein: CASSYRQGWGQPQHF.

The chain has TRBV3-1 and TRBJ2-2; 9 positions agree with TRBD2. Trimming at V came to 4 bases and at J to 3 bases, leaving 6 bases not matched to a gene. CDR3 length: 16 residues. Germline V gene lookup returns CDR1 LGHDT and CDR2 YNNKEL (reference sequence). CDR3 sequence (DNA): TGTGCCAGCAGCCCTCTGGCGGGGGGGGACACCGGGGAGCTGTTTTTT. The encoded protein is CASSPLAGGDTGELFF. The whole variable domain, remainder taken from reference TRBV3-1 and TRBJ2-2, is DTAVSQTPKYLVTQMGNDKSIKCEQNLGHDTMYWYKQDSKKFLKIMFSYNNKELIINETVPNRFSPKSPDKAHLNLHINSLELGDSAVYFCASSPLAGGDTGELFFGEGSRLTVL.

This clonotype appeared many times. V is TRBV20-1 and J is TRBJ2-5; 9 nucleotides line up with TRBD2. With 4 bases clipped from V and 5 bases from J, the junction kept 11 bases outside the gene matches. Germline V gene sequence: CDR1 DFQATT, CDR2 SNEGSKA (reference sequence). The CDR3 is made up of 15 amino acids. This CDR3 is CSATRARGGAETQYF. DNA of the CDR3: TGCAGTGCTACCCGGGCGCGGGGGGGGGCGGAGACCCAGTACTTC.

Many counts were recorded for this clonotype. The chain has TRBV7-9 and TRBJ2-5, with D possibly TRBD1 on 6 matching bases. From germline, CDR1 is SEHNR and CDR2 FQNEAQ (reference sequence). Trimming shortened V by 5 bases and J by 1 base, and 8 bases separated the two germline ends. This CDR3 is built from 13 residues. The CDR3 nucleotides read TGTGCCAGCAGCGGACAGACCCAAGAGACCCAGTACTTC. Amino acid sequence: CASSGQTQETQYF.

This clonotype has a count of ten or more. V is TRBV12-3 or TRBV12-4 and J is TRBJ1-2; the D gene is possibly TRBD1 (6 bases). The CDR3 totals 14 residues. V lost 5 bases to trimming and J lost 5 bases, with 15 bases between them. The CDR3 DNA reads TGTGCCAGCAGTCCCCTGGACAGTGTGTATGGCTACACCTTC. Residues: CASSPLDSVYGYTF.

The gene calls are TRBV12-3 or TRBV12-4 and TRBJ2-7; 11 positions agree with TRBD1. CDR3 length: 15 residues. With V trimmed by 3 bases and J by 3 bases, 4 bases remained unmatched. The CDR3 here is CASSFLGQGVYEQYF. The CDR3 region has the DNA TGTGCCAGCAGTTTCTTGGGACAGGGGGTCTACGAGCAGTACTTC.

This clonotype was seen a handful of times. The chain uses TRBV29-1 and TRBJ1-1; 7 positions agree with TRBD1. Germline CDR1 and CDR2: SQVTM and ANQGSEA. The CDR3 length is 13 residues. V gave up 4 bases and J gave up 3 bases; unmatched junction bases: 5. CDR3 protein: CSVGLGTDTEAFF. The CDR3 bases are TGCAGCGTTGGCCTCGGGACAGACACTGAAGCTTTCTTT.

Points on this clonotype: A much bigger clone sits one base away, suggesting this may be a read error. The CDR3 spells CASELGGRKTRYF. The CDR3 DNA sequence: TGTGCCAGTGAGTTGGGCGGGCGAAAGACCCGGTACTTC. The rearrangement uses TRBV12-3 or TRBV12-4 and TRBJ2-5; TRBD2 might be the D (5 bases). The CDR3 is 13 amino acids.

On this clonotype: The DNA is omitted, as the CDR3 cannot be located on it reliably, and the CDR3 follows TCRdb's listing. The chain joins TRBV7-9 to TRBJ2-7. Germline lookup yields CDR1 SEHNR and CDR2 FQNEAQ (reference sequence). The CDR3 region is 17 residues in length, termini included. The CDR3 sequence is CDSSFYICSAALRGQYF.

The sample holds many counts of this clonotype. This chain joins TRBV20-1 and TRBJ2-3, with TRBD1 matching 10 bases. The CDR3 totals 13 residues. Germline CDR1 is DFQATT and CDR2 is SNEGSKA (reference sequence). The junction had 7 bases not matched to a gene; V was cut back by 6 bases and J by 7 bases. The chain's CDR3 is CSAPDRGGNTQYF. The CDR3, as DNA: TGCAGTGCGCCGGACAGGGGGGGGAATACGCAGTATTTT.

As concerns this clonotype: A much larger clone differs by one base, so this may be a read error. This chain uses TRBV30 with TRBJ2-2, with D possibly being TRBD2 (5 bases). V lost 4 bases and J lost 6, with 15 bases in between. The CDR3 loop spans 14 amino acids. Germline CDR1 reads GTSNPN; CDR2 reads SVGIG (reference sequence). The CDR3 sequence: CAWTPGYYAGELFF. CDR3 nucleotide sequence: TGTGCCTGGACCCCGGGGTATTACGCCGGGGAGCTGTTTTTT.

This clonotype came up a few times. Sequence at one end of the junction differs from germline and may be a read error. The chain uses TRBV7-9 and TRBJ2-5; 9 bases agree with TRBD2. This CDR3 is built from 15 residues. Germline V gene data show CDR1 as SEHNR and CDR2 as FQNEAQ (reference sequence). CDR3: CASSPPGLAGETQHF. CDR3 DNA: TGTGCCAGCAGCCCCCCGGGACTAGCAGGGGAGACCCAGCACTTC.

This clonotype has just a few counts. This may be a read error: a much more frequent sequence differs by one nucleotide. V gene TRBV5-1 combines with J gene TRBJ1-5, with TRBD1 matching over 7 bases. Germline V gene lookup returns CDR1 SGHRS and CDR2 YFSETQ. The CDR3 runs to 14 residues. CDR3 protein: CASSSGQDDHPQHF. CDR3 nucleotides: TGCGCCAGCAGCTCCGGACAGGACGATCACCCCCAGCATTTT.

This clonotype was seen a few times. The rearrangement links TRBV5-4 to TRBJ2-5; D uncertain. Germline CDR1 is SGHNT and CDR2 is YYREEE (reference sequence). This CDR3 has 15 residues. Deletions cut 3 bases from V and 2 bases from J, with 14 bases between. The CDR3 DNA sequence: TGTGCCAGCAGCTGGGTTGCGGCAGGTCAAGAGACCCAGTACTTC. Encoded protein: CASSWVAAGQETQYF.

The V call is TRBV6-1, the J call TRBJ1-3; 7 bases are a match to TRBD1. This CDR3 contains 17 residues. The V and J ends lost 11 bases and 4 bases, in that order; junction bases with no gene match: 20. The V gene's germline CDR1 is MNHNS and CDR2 SASEGT. CDR3 bases: TGTGCCGGCAACTTTAATGGCCAGGGGGTATCCGGAAACACCATATATTTT. Translation gives CAGNFNGQGVSGNTIYF.

The chain has TRBV20-1 and TRBJ1-3; D remains ambiguous. Per germline, CDR1 DFQATT and CDR2 SNEGSKA (reference sequence). The CDR3 runs 10 residues. V was pared by 3 bases and J by 9 bases, with 6 bases between. As DNA, the CDR3 is TGCAGTGCTAGGACTAGCACCATATATTTT. Translated, it gives CSARTSTIYF.